The rows below give T cell receptor beta chains drawn from one sample of a study of shared clonotypes between healthy human individuals. Here immunoSEQ multiplex PCR was the method, and the copy in TCRdb shows in-frame clones only, minus some. The sample lists around 1.9 million clones; about 93% were seen once. Sequencing was carried out using naive CD8+ T cells from PBMCs. These receptors were collected from a man younger than 35 in good health. Some clones in this sample may be carry-over from other donors' samples. Each CDR3 is given with its conserved first and last residue.

j_call: TRBJ2-7
cdr3_length: 14
v_call: TRBV10-3
cdr3_aa: CAISESLVPYEQYF

j_call: TRBJ2-7
cdr3_length: 15
v_call: TRBV6-1
cdr3_aa: CASSIGHRGAAEQYF

j_call: TRBJ2-7
cdr3_length: 17
v_call: TRBV18
cdr3_aa: CASSPQSPGTVTYEQYF

j_call: TRBJ1-4
cdr3_length: 15
v_call: TRBV15
cdr3_aa: CATTDYRSTNEKLFF

j_call: TRBJ2-7
cdr3_length: 16
v_call: TRBV7-9
cdr3_aa: CASSRSGSRNSYEQYF

j_call: TRBJ2-5
cdr3_length: 12
v_call: TRBV7-9
cdr3_aa: CASSLGAETQYF

j_call: TRBJ1-5
cdr3_length: 17
v_call: TRBV27
cdr3_aa: CASGSIGSQGANQPQHF

j_call: TRBJ1-2
cdr3_length: 13
v_call: TRBV25-1
cdr3_aa: CASGRGSNYGYTF

j_call: TRBJ1-2
cdr3_length: 13
v_call: TRBV25-1
cdr3_aa: CASSVALMGGYTF

j_call: TRBJ2-7
cdr3_length: 14
v_call: TRBV2
cdr3_aa: CASSPVGQGYEQYF

j_call: TRBJ1-5
cdr3_length: 16
v_call: TRBV27
cdr3_aa: CASSPSPTGVNQPQHF

j_call: TRBJ2-7
cdr3_length: 16
v_call: TRBV5-5
cdr3_aa: CASSMGLAGSSYEQYF

j_call: TRBJ1-1
cdr3_length: 17
v_call: TRBV5-1
cdr3_aa: CASSSPNPGTSNTEAFF

j_call: TRBJ1-1
cdr3_length: 15
v_call: TRBV28
cdr3_aa: CASSFLGNMNTEAFF

j_call: TRBJ2-3
cdr3_length: 18
v_call: TRBV27
cdr3_aa: CASSLSGDTYFSTDTQYF

j_call: TRBJ1-5
cdr3_length: 17
v_call: TRBV2
cdr3_aa: CASSDIGWGVSNQPQHF

j_call: TRBJ1-2
cdr3_length: 15
v_call: TRBV4-3
cdr3_aa: CASSPGTGGYYGYTF

j_call: TRBJ1-5
cdr3_length: 13
v_call: TRBV6-6
cdr3_aa: CASNSWSNQPQHF

j_call: TRBJ2-7
cdr3_length: 13
v_call: TRBV27
cdr3_aa: CASKGRLNYEQYF

j_call: TRBJ1-2
cdr3_length: 17
v_call: TRBV19
cdr3_aa: CASSTRGTGASYGGYTF